This TCR beta chain was documented in a study of cytomegalovirus exposure and HLA in healthy donors. Findings and limits, study-wide: The study found most TCR sequences rare, yet found some public TCRs in many donors. CMV antigen specificity of a few CMV-associated chains was confirmed in vitro.

To note about this clone: Its antigen remains unknown.

Primers included in the PCR were 60 Vbeta and 13 Jbeta primers. In the authors' workflow: Roughly 76 million unique TCR beta chains, roughly 11 million of them shared, were counted by a later analysis. TCRdb keeps only in-frame clones here, not all; method: immunoSEQ multiplex PCR. V and J calls plus clone size are reproduced from that table; the DNA served to infer D and trimming. Here the sample spans about 150,000 clones, about 70% being singletons. CDR1 and CDR2 from the germline V gene are MNHEY and SVGAGI. The CDR3 contains 15 residues. The V gene end was trimmed by 2 bases and the J gene end by 11 bases; junction bases not matched to a gene: 12.

This TCR derives from a woman in her fifties or sixties in good health and CMV-seropositive. This chain links TRBV6-5 with TRBJ1-1, with 9 bases matching TRBD1. The sequencing input was PBMCs. The chain's CDR3 is CASSYTDRGLGGAFF. The CDR3 DNA is TGTGCCAGCAGTTACACGGACAGGGGCCTAGGAGGCGCTTTCTTT.